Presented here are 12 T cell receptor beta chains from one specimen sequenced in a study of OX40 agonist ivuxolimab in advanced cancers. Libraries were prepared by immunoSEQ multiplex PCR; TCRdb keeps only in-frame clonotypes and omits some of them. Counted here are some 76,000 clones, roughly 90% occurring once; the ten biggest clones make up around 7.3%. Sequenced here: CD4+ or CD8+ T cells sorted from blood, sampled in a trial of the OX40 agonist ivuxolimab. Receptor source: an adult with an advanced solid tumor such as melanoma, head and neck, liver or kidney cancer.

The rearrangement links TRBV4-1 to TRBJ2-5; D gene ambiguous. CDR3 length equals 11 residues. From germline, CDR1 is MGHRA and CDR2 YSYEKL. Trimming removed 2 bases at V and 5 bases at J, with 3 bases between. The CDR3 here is CASSQMETQYF. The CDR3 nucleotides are TGCGCCAGCAGCCAAATGGAGACCCAGTACTTC.

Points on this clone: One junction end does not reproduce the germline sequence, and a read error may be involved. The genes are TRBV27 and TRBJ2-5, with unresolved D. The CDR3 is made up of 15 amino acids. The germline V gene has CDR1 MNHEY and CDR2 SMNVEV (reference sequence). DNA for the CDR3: TGTGCCAGCGGTTTATCGCGTGGGTCTTTAGAGACCCAGTACTTC. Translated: CASGLSRGSLETQYF.

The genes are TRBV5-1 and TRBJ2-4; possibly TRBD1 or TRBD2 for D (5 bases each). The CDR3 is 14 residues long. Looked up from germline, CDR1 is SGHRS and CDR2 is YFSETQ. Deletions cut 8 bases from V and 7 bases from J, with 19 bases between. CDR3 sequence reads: CASSSGTGLNIQYF. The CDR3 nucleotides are TGCGCCAGTTCCTCCGGGACCGGACTCAACATTCAGTACTTC.

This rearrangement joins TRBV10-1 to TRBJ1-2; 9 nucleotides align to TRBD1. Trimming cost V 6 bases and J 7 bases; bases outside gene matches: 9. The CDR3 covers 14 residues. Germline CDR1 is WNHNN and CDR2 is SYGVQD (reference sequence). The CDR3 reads CASSLDRGVGGYTF. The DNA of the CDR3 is TGCGCCAGCAGCCTGGACAGGGGCGTGGGTGGCTACACCTTC.

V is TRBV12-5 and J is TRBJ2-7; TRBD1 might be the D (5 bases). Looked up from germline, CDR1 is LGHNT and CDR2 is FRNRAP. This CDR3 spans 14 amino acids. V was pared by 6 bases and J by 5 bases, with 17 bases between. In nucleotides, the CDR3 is TGTGCTAGTGGGACTCAGGGCCTCGAGGACGAGCAGTACTTC. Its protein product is CASGTQGLEDEQYF.

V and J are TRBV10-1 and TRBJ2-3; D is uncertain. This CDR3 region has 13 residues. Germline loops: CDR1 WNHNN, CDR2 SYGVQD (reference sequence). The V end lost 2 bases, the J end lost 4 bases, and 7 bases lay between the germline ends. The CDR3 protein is CASSEGFADTQYF. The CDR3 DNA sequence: TGCGCCAGCAGTGAGGGGTTTGCAGATACGCAGTATTTT.

CDR3 in DNA: TGTGCCAGCAGCTTACAGGGGGCTTTCGCTGAAGCTTTCTTT. It encodes CASSLQGAFAEAFF. The V gene is TRBV7-2, the J gene TRBJ1-1, with 8 bases identical to TRBD1. With V trimmed by 2 bases and J by 6 bases, 5 bases remained unmatched. The CDR3 has 14 residues. Germline CDR1 SGHTA, CDR2 FQGNSA.

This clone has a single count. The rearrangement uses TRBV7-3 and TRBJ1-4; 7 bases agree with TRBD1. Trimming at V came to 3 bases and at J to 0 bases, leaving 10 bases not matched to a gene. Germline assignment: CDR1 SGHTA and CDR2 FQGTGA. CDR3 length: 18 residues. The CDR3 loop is CASSLKGTVTATNEKLFF. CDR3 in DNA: TGTGCCAGCAGCTTGAAGGGGACAGTCACTGCAACTAATGAAAAACTGTTTTTT.

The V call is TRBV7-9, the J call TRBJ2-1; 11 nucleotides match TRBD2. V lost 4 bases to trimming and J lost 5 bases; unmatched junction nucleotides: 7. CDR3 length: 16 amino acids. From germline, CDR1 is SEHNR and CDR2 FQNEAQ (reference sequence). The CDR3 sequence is CASSSLAGGNNNEQFF. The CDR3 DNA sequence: TGTGCCAGCAGCTCATTAGCGGGGGGGAACAACAATGAGCAGTTCTTC.

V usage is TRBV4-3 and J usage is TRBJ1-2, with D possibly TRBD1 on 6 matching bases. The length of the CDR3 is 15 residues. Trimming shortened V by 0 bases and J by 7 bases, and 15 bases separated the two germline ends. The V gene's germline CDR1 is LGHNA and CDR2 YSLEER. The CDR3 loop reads CASSQEIWGAGGYTF. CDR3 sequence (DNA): TGCGCCAGCAGCCAAGAAATCTGGGGGGCGGGTGGCTACACCTTC.

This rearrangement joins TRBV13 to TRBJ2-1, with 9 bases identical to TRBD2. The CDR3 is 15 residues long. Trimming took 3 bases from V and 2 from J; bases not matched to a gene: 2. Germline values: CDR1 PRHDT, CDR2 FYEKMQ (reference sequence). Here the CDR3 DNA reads TGTGCCAGCAGCTTCCCTAGCGGGGCCTACAATGAGCAGTTCTTC. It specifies CASSFPSGAYNEQFF.

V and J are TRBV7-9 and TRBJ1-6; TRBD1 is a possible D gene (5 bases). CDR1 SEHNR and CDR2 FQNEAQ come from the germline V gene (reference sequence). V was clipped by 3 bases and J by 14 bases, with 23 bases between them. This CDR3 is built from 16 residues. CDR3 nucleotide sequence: TGTGCCAGCAGCTTCTCCGGGGGGACGGGTTCCTTGGCCCTCCACTTT. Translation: CASSFSGGTGSLALHF.